This T cell receptor beta chain was observed in a study of T cells in Graves' hyperthyroidism and ophthalmopathy. CDR3 length: 18 amino acids. V shed 5 bases and J 5 bases; nucleotides not matched to a gene: 15. In germline, CDR1 is MRHNA, CDR2 SNTAGT. The CDR3 regions of TCR beta were amplified from RNA transcripts. Initially, a first-round RT-PCR of the TCR CDR3 employed the HTBI primer set. Using its own MiXCR run on the multiplex PCR reads, TCRdb lists one record per CDR3 protein. The sample carries 700,000 or so distinct CDR3 sequences, about a sixth recorded once. Stable hyperthyroidism: no ophthalmopathy progression over 18 months of follow-up. Patients showing uncontrolled infection, other autoimmune disease, pregnancy or lactation were ineligible.

The chain links TRBV6-4 to TRBJ2-5; 12 bases fit TRBD2. The clonotype was recovered from a young man with Graves' hyperthyroidism. The sequenced material came from blood. DNA for the CDR3: TGTGCCAGCAGTCACCCCGGGACTAGCGGGCTCCCCTCGGAGACCCAGTACTTC. Encoded protein: CASSHPGTSGLPSETQYF.